The clone carrying this T cell receptor beta chain was detected only once. Its antigen is as yet unknown. The CDR3 loop spans 14 amino acids. The germline CDR1 and CDR2 sequences are LNHDA and SQIVND (reference sequence). Trimming removed 10 bases from V and 7 bases from J, with 23 bases in between. After stimulus-free culture, autoproliferating CFSE-dim and non-proliferating CFSE-high T cells were sequenced separately. Roughly 4.5x10^7 CFSE-labeled PBMCs were cultured less than eight days unstimulated, then replicate wells were pooled. PBMCs were labeled with 0.5 to 0.65 uM CFSE and cultured without exogenous stimuli. The sample comes from a study of memory B cells and T cells in multiple sclerosis. Findings of the study overall: Normalization was needed because clone-set size differences affected shared clonotype counts.

Repertoires were generated with immunoSEQ multiplex PCR, while TCRdb's copy carries only in-frame clones and drops some. The table lists under 50,000 clones, about 80% of them singletons. Sequenced: PBMCs from blood kept in culture. V usage is TRBV19 and J usage is TRBJ2-7, with D perhaps matching TRBD1 or TRBD2 (6 bases each). The receptor was isolated from a human donor with multiple sclerosis. CDR3 DNA: TGTGCCACCCAGACGGGGACCCTAGGGGGGGAGCAGTACTTC. This codes for CATQTGTLGGEQYF. The whole variable domain, filled in from reference TRBV19 and TRBJ2-7, reads DGGITQSPKYLFRKEGQNVTLSCEQNLNHDAMYWYRQDPGQGLRLIYYSQIVNDFQKGDIAEGYSVSREKKESFPLTVTSAQKNPTAFYLCATQTGTLGGEQYFGPGTRLTVT.